Listed here are 19 T cell receptor beta chains from one sample, sequenced in a study of blood T cell repertoires in COVID-19. Profiling relied on immunoSEQ multiplex PCR, and the TCRdb table lists in-frame clones only, not all of them. The sample yields under 110,000 clones, 80% to 95% seen once. Sequenced: peripheral blood. The receptors stem from a man aged 50-59 years with active COVID-19.

This clone was counted a single time. The chain combines TRBV11-2 with TRBJ2-1; a weak D match, TRBD1 (5 bases). The CDR3 runs to 15 residues. CDR1 is SGHAT, CDR2 FQNNGV, per germline. V was trimmed by 0 bases and J by 3 bases, leaving 9 bases between them. The CDR3 region has the DNA TGTGCCAGCAGCTTAGAGGGGCAGCTCTACAATGAGCAGTTCTTC. Its translation: CASSLEGQLYNEQFF. The entire variable domain, with the rest obtained from reference TRBV11-2 and TRBJ2-1, is as follows: EAGVAQSPRYKIIEKRQSVAFWCNPISGHATLYWYQQILGQGPKLLIQFQNNGVVDDSQLPKDRFSAERLKGVDSTLKIQPAKLEDSAVYLCASSLEGQLYNEQFFGPGTRLTVL.

This clone was recorded once. The rearrangement links TRBV3-1 (or the pseudogene TRBV3-2) to TRBJ2-1, with D perhaps matching TRBD1 (6 bases). The V gene lost 1 base and the J gene lost 3 bases, with 10 bases spanning the gap. In germline, CDR1 is LGHDT, CDR2 YNNKEL (reference sequence). The CDR3 consists of 15 residues. DNA for the CDR3: TGTGCCAGCAGCCAAGGGACAGAATACTACAATGAGCAGTTCTTC. Translating it yields CASSQGTEYYNEQFF.

The chain joins TRBV7-8 to TRBJ1-1; D may be TRBD1 (5 bases). The length of the CDR3 is 14 residues. The germline gives CDR1 SGHVS, CDR2 FQNEAQ. V lost 5 bases and J 4 bases, leaving 14 bases between the germline ends. Here the CDR3 reads CASSLPGGGTEAFF. The CDR3 region has the DNA TGTGCCAGCAGCCTCCCTGGGGGAGGCACTGAAGCTTTCTTT.

The chain is built from TRBV28 and TRBJ2-7; 10 nucleotides align to TRBD2. The CDR3 extends over 16 amino acids. With 3 bases clipped from V and 6 bases from J, the junction kept 11 bases outside the gene matches. Looked up from germline, CDR1 is MDHEN and CDR2 is SYDVKM. The CDR3 loop reads CASSLGAGGPESEQYF. The CDR3, as DNA: TGTGCCAGCAGTTTGGGAGCGGGAGGGCCGGAGAGCGAGCAGTACTTC. Supplemented by reference TRBV28 and TRBJ2-7, the full variable domain reads DVKVTQSSRYLVKRTGEKVFLECVQDMDHENMFWYRQDPGLGLRLIYFSYDVKMKEKGDIPEGYSVSREKKERFSLILESASTNQTSMYLCASSLGAGGPESEQYFGPGTRLTVT.

The chain is built from TRBV3-1 (or the pseudogene TRBV3-2) and TRBJ1-6; D is possibly TRBD1 (6 bases). The CDR3 contains 15 residues. V lost 4 bases and J lost 4, with 11 bases in between. Germline-derived CDR1 and CDR2 are LGHDT and YNNKEL (reference sequence). The CDR3 DNA follows: TGTGCCAGCAGCCCTCTCCAGGGGTATAATTCACCCCTCCACTTT. This sequence encodes CASSPLQGYNSPLHF.

J is TRBJ2-5 and V is TRBV14; D call uncertain. The V end lost 1 base, the J end lost 2 bases, and 5 bases lay between the germline ends. Per germline, CDR1 SGHDN and CDR2 FVKESK. This CDR3 has 13 residues. DNA of the CDR3: TGTGCCAGCAGCCAAGGGCAGCAAGAGACCCAGTACTTC. Protein product: CASSQGQQETQYF.

The J gene is TRBJ1-1, the V gene TRBV28; D not certain. Germline V gene sequence: CDR1 MDHEN, CDR2 SYDVKM. V lost 7 bases and J 4 bases, leaving 7 bases between the germline ends. The CDR3 runs 11 residues. The CDR3 is CASIAGTEAFF. The CDR3 DNA reads TGTGCCAGCATAGCTGGCACTGAAGCTTTCTTT.

This clone has more than one count but fewer than ten. This sequence joins TRBV7-9 and TRBJ1-1; 8 positions match TRBD1. There are 17 residues in the CDR3. V shed 5 bases and J 0 bases; nucleotides not matched to a gene: 11. Germline CDR1 reads SEHNR; CDR2 reads FQNEAQ (reference sequence). The CDR3 DNA is TGTGCCAGCAGCGTCCCAGGGGGCGCTTGGATGAACACTGAAGCTTTCTTT. It is translated as CASSVPGGAWMNTEAFF.

This chain joins TRBV28 and TRBJ1-6; 7 bases are a match to TRBD1. Germline V gives CDR1 MDHEN, CDR2 SYDVKM. J lost 7 bases, V lost 6 bases, and 9 bases had no gene match. The CDR3 sequence is 15 residues long. This CDR3 is CASRPGGQQNSPLHF. The CDR3, as DNA: TGTGCCAGCAGACCCGGGGGACAGCAAAATTCACCCCTCCACTTT.

The rearrangement links TRBV10-2 to TRBJ1-6, with D maybe TRBD1 (6 bases). This CDR3 region has 15 residues. In germline, CDR1 is WSHSY, CDR2 SAAADI. The V end lost 4 bases, the J end lost 8 bases, and 15 bases lay between the germline ends. CDR3 sequence (DNA): TGCGCCAGCAGTGGGGCAGGGGTACGGGATTCACCCCTCCACTTT. This sequence encodes CASSGAGVRDSPLHF.

J is TRBJ2-2 and V is TRBV5-1; D might be TRBD2 (6 bases). Per the germline V gene, CDR1 is SGHRS and CDR2 is YFSETQ. The V end was cut by 0 bases, the J end by 4 bases, with 13 bases between. The CDR3 loop spans 16 amino acids. Here the CDR3 reads CASSLEAGRATGELFF. Here the CDR3 DNA reads TGCGCCAGCAGCTTGGAAGCGGGTAGGGCCACCGGGGAGCTGTTTTTT.

This clone has only one observation. The chain uses TRBV3-1 (or the pseudogene TRBV3-2) and TRBJ1-3; 7 nucleotides match TRBD1. The germline CDR1 and CDR2 sequences are LGHDT and YNNKEL (reference sequence). With V trimmed by 1 base and J by 4 bases, 4 bases remained unmatched. This CDR3 is built from 15 residues. The CDR3 is CASSQVTGSGNTIYF. The CDR3, as DNA: TGTGCCAGCAGCCAAGTGACAGGGTCAGGAAACACCATATATTTT.

The chain couples TRBV5-1 to TRBJ2-2, with D unclear. CDR3 size: 14 residues. Per the germline V gene, CDR1 is SGHRS and CDR2 is YFSETQ. Trimming took off 0 bases at V and 3 bases at J, with 6 bases between the two ends. The CDR3 here is CASSLVTDTGELFF. The DNA of the CDR3 is TGCGCCAGCAGCTTGGTAACAGACACCGGGGAGCTGTTTTTT.

The chain joins TRBV3-1 (or the pseudogene TRBV3-2) to TRBJ2-5, with 7 nucleotides matching TRBD2. Germline V gives CDR1 LGHDT, CDR2 YNNKEL (reference sequence). V lost 0 bases to trimming and J lost 2 bases; unmatched junction nucleotides: 3. The CDR3 has 15 amino acids. The CDR3 DNA follows: TGTGCCAGCAGCCAAGAGGACGGGGGGCAAGAGACCCAGTACTTC. Protein: CASSQEDGGQETQYF.

The J gene is TRBJ1-6, the V gene TRBV30; 11 nucleotides line up with TRBD1. This CDR3 spans 13 amino acids. The germline gives CDR1 GTSNPN, CDR2 SVGIG (reference sequence). J gave up 10 bases and V 3 bases, and 2 bases lay outside the gene matches. The CDR3 region has the DNA TGTGCCTGGAGCGGGACAGGGGGGTCACCCCTCCACTTT. Its protein is CAWSGTGGSPLHF.

The chain recombines TRBV28 with TRBJ1-1; D might be TRBD1 (5 bases). This CDR3 has 12 residues. Germline loops: CDR1 MDHEN, CDR2 SYDVKM. The ends were cut back, 2 bases at V and 11 bases at J, with 12 bases in the middle. The CDR3 sequence: CASSLGKGKAFF. The CDR3 DNA reads as TGTGCCAGCAGTTTAGGTAAGGGGAAGGCTTTCTTT.

The chain combines TRBV18 with TRBJ2-7, with D perhaps matching TRBD1 (6 bases). Trimming shortened V by 3 bases and J by 5 bases, and 14 bases separated the two germline ends. This CDR3 comprises 14 residues. Germline lookup yields CDR1 KGHSH and CDR2 LQKENI. This chain's CDR3 is CASSPTPGQNEQYF. CDR3 DNA: TGTGCCAGCTCACCGACACCCGGACAGAACGAGCAGTACTTC. The whole variable domain, remainder taken from reference TRBV18 and TRBJ2-7, is NAGVMQNPRHLVRRRGQEARLRCSPMKGHSHVYWYRQLPEEGLKFMVYLQKENIIDESGMPKERFSAEFPKEGPSILRIQQVVRGDSAAYFCASSPTPGQNEQYFGPGTRLTVT.

The rearrangement uses TRBV2 and TRBJ2-2; a weak D match, TRBD1 (6 bases). CDR3 length: 14 amino acids. Germline V gives CDR1 SNHLY, CDR2 FYNNEI. The V gene lost 6 bases and the J gene lost 3 bases, with 11 bases spanning the gap. CDR3 sequence reads: CASRAPGDTGELFF. The DNA for the CDR3 is TGTGCCAGCAGGGCCCCAGGGGACACCGGGGAGCTGTTTTTT. The full variable domain, rest sourced from reference TRBV2 and TRBJ2-2, is EPEVTQTPSHQVTQMGQEVILRCVPISNHLYFYWYRQILGQKVEFLVSFYNNEISEKSEIFDDQFSVERPDGSNFTLKIRSTKLEDSAMYFCASRAPGDTGELFFGEGSRLTVL.

This chain joins TRBV27 and TRBJ1-2; 7 nucleotides match TRBD1. Losses at the gene ends were 4 bases for V and 7 bases for J; bases not matched to a gene: 3. Germline assignment: CDR1 MNHEY and CDR2 SMNVEV (reference sequence). The CDR3 is 12 amino acids. The DNA for the CDR3 is TGTGCCAGCAGTTCACAGGGGTTTGGCTACACCTTC. It yields the protein CASSSQGFGYTF.